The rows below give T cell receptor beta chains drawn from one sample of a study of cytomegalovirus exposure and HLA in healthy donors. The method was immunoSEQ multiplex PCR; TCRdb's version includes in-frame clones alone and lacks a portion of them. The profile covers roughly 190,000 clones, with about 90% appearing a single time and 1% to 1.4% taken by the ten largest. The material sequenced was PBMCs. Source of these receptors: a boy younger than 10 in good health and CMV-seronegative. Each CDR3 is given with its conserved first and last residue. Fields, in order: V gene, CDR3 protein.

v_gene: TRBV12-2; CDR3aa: CASPIPPGGIGELFF
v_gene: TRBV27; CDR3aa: CASSRGVSSTDTQYF
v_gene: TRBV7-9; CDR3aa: CSSSPMGPEAFF
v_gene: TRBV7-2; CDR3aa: CASDTLNTEAFF
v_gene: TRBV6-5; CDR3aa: CASSYPEEDQETQYF
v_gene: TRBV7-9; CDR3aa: CASSEVTSGSGEQFF
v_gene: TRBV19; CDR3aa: CASSIAGGVENIQYF
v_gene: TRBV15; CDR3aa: CATSEGALQYF
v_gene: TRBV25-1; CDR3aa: CASRKRTGRSTDTQYF
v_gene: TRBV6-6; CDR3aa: CASRPTRDKEQYF
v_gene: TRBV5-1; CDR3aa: CASSAQGGDTEAFF
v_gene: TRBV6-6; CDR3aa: CASSAAVVNTEAFF
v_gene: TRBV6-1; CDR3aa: CASSDPGRLSDEQYF
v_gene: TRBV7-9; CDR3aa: CASSLFEAFF
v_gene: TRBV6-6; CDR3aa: CASSYSRTFSTDTQYF
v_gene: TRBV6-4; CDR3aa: CASSDRSRGGYTF
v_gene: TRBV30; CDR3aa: CAWSGQPSYGYTF
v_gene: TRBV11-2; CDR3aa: CASSRLGGRAQSSGNTIYF
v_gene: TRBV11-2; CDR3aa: CASSLRGLESEKLFF
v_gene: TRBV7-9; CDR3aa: CASSHGQAETQYF
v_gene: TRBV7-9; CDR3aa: CALGGGTGVSGANVLTF
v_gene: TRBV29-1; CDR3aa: CSAGQGAAGELFF
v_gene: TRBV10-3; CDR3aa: CAISTRTSGRGQETQYF
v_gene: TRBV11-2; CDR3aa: CASSLSGLPPGELFF
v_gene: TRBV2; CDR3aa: CASSPDGTVPIQQYF
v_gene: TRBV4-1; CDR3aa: CASSQTPLPGAPYGYTF
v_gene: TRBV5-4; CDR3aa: CASSLGLGGRSPLHF
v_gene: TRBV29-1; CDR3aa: CSVLRTGWYGYTF
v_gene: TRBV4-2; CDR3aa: CASSHPGLQGYEQYF
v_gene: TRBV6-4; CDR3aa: CASSGGGTTDTQYF
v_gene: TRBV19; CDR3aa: CASIRDSTSGNTIYF
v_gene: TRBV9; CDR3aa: CASSPYGGRGDGGELFF
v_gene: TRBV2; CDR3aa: CASINDRDWNQPQHF
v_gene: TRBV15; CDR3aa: CATRIRGTRGYGYTF